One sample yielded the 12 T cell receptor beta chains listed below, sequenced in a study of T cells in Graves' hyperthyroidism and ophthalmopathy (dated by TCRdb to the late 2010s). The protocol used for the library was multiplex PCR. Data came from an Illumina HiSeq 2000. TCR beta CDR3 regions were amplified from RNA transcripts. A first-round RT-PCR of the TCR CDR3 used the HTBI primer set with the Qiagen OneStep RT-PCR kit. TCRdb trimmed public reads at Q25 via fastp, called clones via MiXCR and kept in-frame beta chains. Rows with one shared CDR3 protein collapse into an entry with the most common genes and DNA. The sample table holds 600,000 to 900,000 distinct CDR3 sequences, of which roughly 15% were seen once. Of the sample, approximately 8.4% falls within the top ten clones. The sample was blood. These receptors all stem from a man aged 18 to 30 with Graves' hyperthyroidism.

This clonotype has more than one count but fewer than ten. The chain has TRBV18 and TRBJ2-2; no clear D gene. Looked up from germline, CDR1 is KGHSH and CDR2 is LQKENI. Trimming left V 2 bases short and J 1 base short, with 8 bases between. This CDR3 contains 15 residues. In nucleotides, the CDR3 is TGTGCCAGCTCACCAGTAGGGAAGAACACCGGGGAGCTGTTTTTT. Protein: CASSPVGKNTGELFF.

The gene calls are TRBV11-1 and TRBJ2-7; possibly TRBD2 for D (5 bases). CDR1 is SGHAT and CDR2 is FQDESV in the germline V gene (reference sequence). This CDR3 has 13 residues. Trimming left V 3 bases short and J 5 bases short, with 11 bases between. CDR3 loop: CASSFEGSDEQYF. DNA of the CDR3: TGTGCCAGCAGCTTTGAGGGAAGCGACGAGCAGTACTTC.

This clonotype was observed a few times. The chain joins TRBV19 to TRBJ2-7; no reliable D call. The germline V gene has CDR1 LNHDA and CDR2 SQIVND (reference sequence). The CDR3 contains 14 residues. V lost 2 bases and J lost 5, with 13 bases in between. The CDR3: CASSISGPPHEQYF. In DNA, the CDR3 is TGTGCCAGTAGTATATCGGGTCCCCCTCACGAGCAGTACTTC.

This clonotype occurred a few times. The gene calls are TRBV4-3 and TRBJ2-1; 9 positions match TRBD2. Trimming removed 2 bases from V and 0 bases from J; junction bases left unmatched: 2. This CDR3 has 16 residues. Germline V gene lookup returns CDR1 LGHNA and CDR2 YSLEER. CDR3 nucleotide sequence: TGCGCCAGCAGCCAAAGCGGGAGGTTCTCCTACAATGAGCAGTTCTTC. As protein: CASSQSGRFSYNEQFF.

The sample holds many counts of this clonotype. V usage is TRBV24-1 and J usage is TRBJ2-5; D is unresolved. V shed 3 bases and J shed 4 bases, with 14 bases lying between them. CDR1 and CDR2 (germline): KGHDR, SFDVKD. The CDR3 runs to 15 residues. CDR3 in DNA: TGTGCCACCAGTGATCCAAAAGGCTCACGAGAGACCCAGTACTTC. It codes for CATSDPKGSRETQYF.

CDR3 region: CSARPPRGGSQYF. The CDR3 DNA follows: TGCAGTGCTAGACCCCCCCGGGGAGGATCGCAGTATTTT. The rearrangement uses TRBV20-1 and TRBJ2-3; possibly TRBD2 for D (6 bases). Germline V gives CDR1 DFQATT, CDR2 SNEGSKA (reference sequence). CDR3 length: 13 amino acids. V gave up 2 bases and J gave up 10 bases, with 16 bases separating them.

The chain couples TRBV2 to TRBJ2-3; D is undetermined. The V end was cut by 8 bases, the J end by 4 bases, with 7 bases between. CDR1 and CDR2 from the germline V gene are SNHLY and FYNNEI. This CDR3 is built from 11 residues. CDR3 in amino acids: CASGIADTQYF. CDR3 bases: TGTGCCAGCGGAATAGCAGATACGCAGTATTTT.

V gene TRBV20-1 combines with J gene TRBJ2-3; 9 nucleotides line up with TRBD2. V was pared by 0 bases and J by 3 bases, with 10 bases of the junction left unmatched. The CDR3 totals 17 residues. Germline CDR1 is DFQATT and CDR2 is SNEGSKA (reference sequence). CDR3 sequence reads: CSARDTMAGGPTDTQYF. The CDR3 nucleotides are TGCAGTGCTAGAGATACGATGGCGGGAGGGCCGACAGATACGCAGTATTTT.

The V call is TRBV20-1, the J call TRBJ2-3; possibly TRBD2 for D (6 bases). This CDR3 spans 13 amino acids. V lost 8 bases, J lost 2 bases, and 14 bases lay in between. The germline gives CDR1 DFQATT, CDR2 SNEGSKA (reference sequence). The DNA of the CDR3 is TGCAGTTCAATAGCGGTGGTCACAGATACGCAGTATTTT. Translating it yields CSSIAVVTDTQYF.

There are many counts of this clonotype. CDR3 sequence: CASSQGQPPRHEQYF. CDR3 in DNA: TGTGCCAGCAGCCAAGGACAACCCCCTCGGCACGAGCAGTACTTC. J is TRBJ2-7 and V is TRBV3-1; D remains ambiguous. The V end was cut by 1 base, the J end by 5 bases, with 15 bases between. The CDR3 is made up of 15 amino acids. Germline loops: CDR1 LGHDT, CDR2 YNNKEL (reference sequence).

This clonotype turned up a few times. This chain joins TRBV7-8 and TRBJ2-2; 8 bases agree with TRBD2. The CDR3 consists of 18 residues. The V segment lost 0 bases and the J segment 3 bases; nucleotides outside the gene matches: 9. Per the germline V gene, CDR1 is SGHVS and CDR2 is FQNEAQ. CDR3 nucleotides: TGTGCCAGCAGCTTAGCACTCGAAGCGGGAGAGGACACCGGGGAGCTGTTTTTT. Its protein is CASSLALEAGEDTGELFF.

The CDR3 DNA is TGTGCCAGCAGCTTATCGACTAGCGGGACTGTCCTCGATGAGCAGTTCTTC. Encoded protein: CASSLSTSGTVLDEQFF. The chain employs TRBV7-9 and TRBJ2-1; TRBD2 aligns across 11 bases. Germline loops: CDR1 SEHNR, CDR2 FQNEAQ (reference sequence). V lost 2 bases to trimming and J lost 8 bases; unmatched junction nucleotides: 11. The CDR3 has 17 residues.